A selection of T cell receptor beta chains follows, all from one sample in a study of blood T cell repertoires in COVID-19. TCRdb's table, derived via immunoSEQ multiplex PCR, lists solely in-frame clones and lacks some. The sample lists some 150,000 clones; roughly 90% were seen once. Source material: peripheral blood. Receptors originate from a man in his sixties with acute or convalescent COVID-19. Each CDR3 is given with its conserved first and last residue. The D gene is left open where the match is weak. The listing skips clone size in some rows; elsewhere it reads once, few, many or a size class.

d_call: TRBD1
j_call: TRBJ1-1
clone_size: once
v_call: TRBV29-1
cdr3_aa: CSALKGAGYTEAFF
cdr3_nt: TGCAGCGCCTTAAAGGGGGCTGGGTACACTGAAGCTTTCTTT

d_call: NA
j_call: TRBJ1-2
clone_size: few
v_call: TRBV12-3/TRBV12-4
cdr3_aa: CASGLAYGYTF
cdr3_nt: TGTGCCAGCGGGCTTGCCTATGGCTACACCTTC

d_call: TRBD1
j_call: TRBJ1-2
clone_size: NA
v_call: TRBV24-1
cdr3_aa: CATSDWGQDGYTF
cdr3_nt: TGTGCCACCAGTGACTGGGGACAGGATGGCTACACCTTC

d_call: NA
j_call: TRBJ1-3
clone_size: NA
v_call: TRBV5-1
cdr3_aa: CASSTGNSGNTIYF
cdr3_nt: TGCGCCAGCAGCACCGGGAACTCTGGAAACACCATATATTTT

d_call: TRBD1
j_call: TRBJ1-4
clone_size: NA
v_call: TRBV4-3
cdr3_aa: CASSQGGTGQSLRFEKLFF
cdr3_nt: TGCGCCAGCAGCCAAGGGGGGACAGGACAAAGCTTAAGGTTTGAAAAACTGTTTTTT

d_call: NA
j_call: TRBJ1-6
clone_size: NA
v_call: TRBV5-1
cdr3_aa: CASRRDLQDSPLHF
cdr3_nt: TGCGCCAGCAGGCGCGATCTACAGGATTCACCCCTCCACTTT

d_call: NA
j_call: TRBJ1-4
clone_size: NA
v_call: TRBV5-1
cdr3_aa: CASRTGMNEKLFF
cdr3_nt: TGCGCCAGCAGGACGGGGATGAATGAAAAACTGTTTTTT

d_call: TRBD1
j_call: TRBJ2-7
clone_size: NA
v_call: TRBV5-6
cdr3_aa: CASSSGQGIGEQYF
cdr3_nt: TGTGCCAGCAGCTCGGGACAGGGAATCGGCGAGCAGTACTTC

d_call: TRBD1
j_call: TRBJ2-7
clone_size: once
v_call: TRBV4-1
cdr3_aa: CASSPEPGQGRYEQYF
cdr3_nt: TGCGCCAGCAGCCCAGAACCGGGACAGGGGCGCTACGAGCAGTACTTC

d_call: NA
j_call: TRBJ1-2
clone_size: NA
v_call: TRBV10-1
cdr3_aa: CASSEGAGGYTF
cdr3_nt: TGCGCCAGCAGTGAAGGGGCGGGAGGCTACACCTTC

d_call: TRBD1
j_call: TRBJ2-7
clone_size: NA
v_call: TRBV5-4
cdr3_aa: CASSLPGQGPEQYF
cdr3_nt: TGTGCCAGCAGCTTGCCGGGACAGGGACCCGAGCAGTACTTC

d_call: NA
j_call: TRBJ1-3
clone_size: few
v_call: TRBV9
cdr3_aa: CASSTTLRGQPSNTIYF
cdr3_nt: TGTGCCAGCAGCACCACTCTCCGTGGGCAGCCCTCAAACACCATATATTTT

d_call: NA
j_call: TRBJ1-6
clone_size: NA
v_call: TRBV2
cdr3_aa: CASSKTDNSPLHF
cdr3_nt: TGTGCCAGCAGTAAGACTGATAATTCACCCCTCCACTTT

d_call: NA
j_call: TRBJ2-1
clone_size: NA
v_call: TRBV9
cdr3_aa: CASSVEGRGSYNEQFF
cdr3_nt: TGTGCCAGCAGCGTAGAAGGGCGGGGATCCTACAATGAGCAGTTCTTC

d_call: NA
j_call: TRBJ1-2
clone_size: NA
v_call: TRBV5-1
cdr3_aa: CASSSDGGYGYTF
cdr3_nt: TGCGCCAGCAGTTCCGACGGAGGCTATGGCTACACCTTC

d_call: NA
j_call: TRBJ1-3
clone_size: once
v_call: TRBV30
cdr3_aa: CAWSGESGNTIYF
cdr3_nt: TGTGCCTGGAGCGGAGAATCTGGAAACACCATATATTTT

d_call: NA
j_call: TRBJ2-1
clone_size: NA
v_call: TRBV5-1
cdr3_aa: CASSSQGGGEQFF
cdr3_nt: TGCGCCAGCAGCTCCCAAGGGGGAGGGGAGCAGTTCTTC